A single sample is the source of the 31 T cell receptor beta chains below, sequenced in a study of T cell repertoires in cytomegalovirus infection. TCRdb recomputed calls from the reads with MiXCR, one row per CDR3 protein. The sample carries 200,000 to 250,000 distinct CDR3 sequences, 22% recorded once. The sample consisted of CD8+ T cells from PBMCs. These receptors were collected from a human donor in good health (CMV status not recorded). Some clones in this sample may be carry-over from other donors' samples.

The chain has TRBV20-1 and TRBJ2-1, with D possibly matching TRBD2 (5 bases). Germline CDR1 reads DFQATT; CDR2 reads SNEGSKA (reference sequence). The V end lost 1 base, the J end lost 8 bases, and 9 bases lay between the germline ends. This CDR3 spans 12 amino acids. In DNA form, the CDR3 reads TGCAGTGCTAGAGGGGAGTTGCATGAGCAGTTCTTC. It specifies CSARGELHEQFF.

The chain joins TRBV15 to TRBJ2-7; weak D call: TRBD1 (5 bases). Trimming cost V 6 bases and J 5 bases, with 20 bases left between them. CDR1 and CDR2 from the germline V gene are LNHNV and YYDKDF (reference sequence). CDR3 length equals 15 residues. Here the CDR3 reads CATRKAPLEGDEQYF. Here the CDR3 DNA reads TGTGCCACCAGAAAGGCTCCCCTCGAAGGGGACGAGCAGTACTTC.

This clonotype has at least ten counts. CDR3 in DNA: TGTGCCAGCAGCGGTGTAAAGGATCCCTACGAGCAGTACTTC. Its translation: CASSGVKDPYEQYF. The rearrangement uses TRBV7-9 and TRBJ2-7; D remains unclear. The germline V gene encodes CDR1 SEHNR and CDR2 FQNEAQ (reference sequence). The CDR3 is 14 residues long. V shed 5 bases and J shed 2 bases, with 13 bases lying between them.

The table lists this clonotype with a few counts. V gene TRBV20-1 combines with J gene TRBJ2-5; D remains unclear. V lost 4 bases, J lost 3 bases, and 9 bases lay in between. The germline gives CDR1 DFQATT, CDR2 SNEGSKA (reference sequence). This CDR3 spans 12 amino acids. The CDR3 loop is CSAIPIEETQYF. CDR3 sequence (DNA): TGCAGTGCTATTCCCATCGAAGAGACCCAGTACTTC.

The chain combines TRBV6-1 with TRBJ1-1; D is possibly TRBD1 (6 bases). CDR1 and CDR2 (germline): MNHNS, SASEGT. The CDR3 sequence is 14 residues long. V was cut by 6 bases and J by 0 bases, with 11 bases left in between. CDR3 sequence reads: CASRLGTLNTEAFF. CDR3 nucleotides: TGTGCCAGCAGACTCGGGACACTGAACACTGAAGCTTTCTTT.

Comment on this clonotype: A much larger clone lies one base from this, so it may be a read error. The chain joins TRBV28 to TRBJ2-4; the match to TRBD1 covers 9 bases. The CDR3 runs to 14 residues. CDR1 MDHEN and CDR2 SYDVKM come from the germline V gene. The CDR3 region is CTSSFSGQGDIQYF. CDR3 coding DNA: TGTACCAGCAGTTTTTCGGGACAGGGAGACATTCAGTACTTC.

This rearrangement joins TRBV7-6 to TRBJ2-3; the D call may be TRBD1 or TRBD2 (7 bases each). The CDR3 runs 16 residues. In germline, CDR1 is SGHVS, CDR2 FNYEAQ. The germline V and J ends were trimmed by 4 bases and 4 bases, with 18 bases remaining between them. The CDR3 loop reads CASSSWEGAGADTQYF. For the CDR3, the DNA is TGTGCCAGCAGCTCCTGGGAGGGGGCCGGGGCAGATACGCAGTATTTT.

A few counts support this clonotype. The chain recombines TRBV2 with TRBJ2-2; 7 bases are shared with TRBD1. Trimming cost V 3 bases and J 1 base; bases outside gene matches: 2. This CDR3 region has 15 residues. Germline V gene sequence: CDR1 SNHLY, CDR2 FYNNEI. In DNA form, the CDR3 reads TGTGCCAGCAGTGACGGGACAGTGAACACCGGGGAGCTGTTTTTT. Residues: CASSDGTVNTGELFF. The full variable domain, rest sourced from reference TRBV2 and TRBJ2-2, is EPEVTQTPSHQVTQMGQEVILRCVPISNHLYFYWYRQILGQKVEFLVSFYNNEISEKSEIFDDQFSVERPDGSNFTLKIRSTKLEDSAMYFCASSDGTVNTGELFFGEGSRLTVL.

The table lists this clonotype with a few counts. The V gene is TRBV5-4, the J gene TRBJ2-3, with 8 bases aligning to TRBD2. Trimming took 5 bases from V and 5 from J; bases not matched to a gene: 10. The CDR3 totals 15 residues. Per the germline V gene, CDR1 is SGHNT and CDR2 is YYREEE (reference sequence). The CDR3 bases are TGTGCCAGCAGGGTCGTGGGCGGGGGGTTAGATACGCAGTATTTT. This sequence encodes CASRVVGGGLDTQYF.

The chain links TRBV13 to TRBJ2-1; 7 bases fit TRBD1. CDR3 size: 14 residues. Losses at the gene ends were 4 bases for V and 5 bases for J; bases not matched to a gene: 5. In germline, CDR1 is PRHDT, CDR2 FYEKMQ (reference sequence). The CDR3 here is CASSSGTVHNEQFF. The DNA of the CDR3 is TGTGCCAGCAGCTCCGGGACAGTACACAATGAGCAGTTCTTC.

This clonotype was recorded a few times. The chain couples TRBV27 to TRBJ1-5; 11 nucleotides match TRBD1. The CDR3 contains 15 residues. Unmatched junction bases numbered 6, after V lost 7 bases and J lost 4 bases. Looked up from germline, CDR1 is MNHEY and CDR2 is SMNVEV (reference sequence). Here the CDR3 reads CASKDRGRPNQPQHF. CDR3 in DNA: TGTGCCAGCAAGGACAGGGGGCGACCTAATCAGCCCCAGCATTTT.

J is TRBJ1-6 and V is TRBV28, with a possible D match to TRBD1 (5 bases). The germline V and J ends were trimmed by 5 bases and 6 bases, with 14 bases remaining between them. Germline-derived CDR1 and CDR2 are MDHEN and SYDVKM. The length of the CDR3 is 15 residues. This CDR3 is CASSARQRLNSPLHF. The CDR3 bases are TGTGCCAGCAGTGCCCGACAGAGACTTAATTCACCCCTCCACTTT.

This chain joins TRBV12-3 or TRBV12-4 and TRBJ2-2; D might be TRBD1 (6 bases). Trimming took 7 bases from V and 2 from J, leaving 14 bases between them. This CDR3 spans 15 amino acids. CDR3: CASTDLDSNTGELFF. Here the CDR3 DNA reads TGTGCCAGCACCGATTTGGACAGTAACACCGGGGAGCTGTTTTTT.

The rearrangement uses TRBV7-8 and TRBJ2-7, with D perhaps TRBD2 (5 bases). This CDR3 has 15 residues. V lost 1 base and J lost 3, with 13 bases in between. Germline V CDR1 and CDR2: SGHVS, FQNEAQ. The chain's CDR3 is CASSLVAGRLYEQYF. The CDR3 coding sequence is TGTGCCAGCAGCTTAGTGGCGGGCCGCCTCTACGAGCAGTACTTC.

The table lists this clonotype with a few counts. This chain links TRBV2 with TRBJ2-3, with D possibly being TRBD1 (6 bases). Trimming cost V 3 bases and J 4 bases, with 11 bases left between them. The CDR3 contains 14 residues. CDR1 and CDR2 from the germline V gene are SNHLY and FYNNEI. In nucleotides, the CDR3 is TGTGCCAGCAGTGAGGGCAGGGGCCCAGATACGCAGTATTTT. Its protein product is CASSEGRGPDTQYF.

This clonotype appeared many times. CDR3 nucleotides: TGTGCCAGCAGCCGGGACTCTGAGACGGGGTCACCCCTCCACTTT. Translation: CASSRDSETGSPLHF. The chain recombines TRBV7-9 with TRBJ1-6, with a tentative D call TRBD1 (5 bases). CDR1 is SEHNR and CDR2 is FQNEAQ in the germline V gene (reference sequence). V lost 5 bases and J lost 10, with 18 bases in between. The CDR3 contains 15 residues.

The rearrangement links TRBV12-3 or TRBV12-4 to TRBJ1-2; D possibly corresponds to TRBD1 (6 bases). The length of the CDR3 is 13 residues. Trimming removed 6 bases at V and 4 bases at J, with 12 bases between. In DNA form, the CDR3 reads TGTGCCAGCAGGGCCACAGGGTCCTATGGCTACACCTTC. Translation gives CASRATGSYGYTF.

The chain links TRBV3-1 to TRBJ1-1, with D hard to call. V was pared by 1 base and J by 4 bases, with 13 bases between. The CDR3 length is 15 residues. Germline CDR1 reads LGHDT; CDR2 reads YNNKEL (reference sequence). CDR3 sequence (DNA): TGTGCCAGCAGCCAAGGCGCCACCTACTCCACTGAAGCTTTCTTT. This codes for CASSQGATYSTEAFF.

The J gene is TRBJ2-5, the V gene TRBV14; TRBD2 is a possible D gene (5 bases). Trimming took off 0 bases at V and 5 bases at J, with 25 bases between the two ends. CDR3 size: 19 residues. Per germline, CDR1 SGHDN and CDR2 FVKESK. This chain's CDR3 is CASSQDWVPSGEMRETQYF. CDR3 in DNA: TGTGCCAGCAGCCAAGACTGGGTCCCGTCCGGGGAGATGAGGGAGACCCAGTACTTC.

V is TRBV5-7 and J is TRBJ2-1, with a weak D call TRBD1 (5 bases). TRBV5-7 qualifies as an ORF whose function is uncertain. The CDR3 is made up of 16 amino acids. V dropped 0 bases and J dropped 8 bases, with 18 bases sitting between them. The CDR3 is CASSLAEAGLRDEQFF. CDR3 nucleotide sequence: TGTGCCAGCAGCTTGGCCGAGGCAGGGCTTCGGGATGAGCAGTTCTTC.

At least ten counts were recorded for this clonotype. The V gene is TRBV27, the J gene TRBJ2-1, with TRBD2 as a possible D gene (7 bases). The V gene lost 2 bases and the J gene lost 7 bases, with 12 bases spanning the gap. The CDR3 runs to 14 residues. The germline gives CDR1 MNHEY, CDR2 SMNVEV (reference sequence). The CDR3 is CASSLGGGQNEQFF. CDR3 nucleotides: TGTGCCAGCAGTTTAGGCGGGGGCCAGAATGAGCAGTTCTTC.

J is TRBJ2-1 and V is TRBV2; TRBD1 matches at 8 bases. The V gene's germline CDR1 is SNHLY and CDR2 FYNNEI. V shed 0 bases and J 4 bases; nucleotides not matched to a gene: 5. The CDR3 extends over 16 amino acids. CDR3 DNA sequence: TGTGCCAGCAGTGAAGCTCGGGACAGGCAATACAATGAGCAGTTCTTC. It codes for CASSEARDRQYNEQFF. The variable domain in full, with the rest retrieved from reference TRBV2 and TRBJ2-1, is EPEVTQTPSHQVTQMGQEVILRCVPISNHLYFYWYRQILGQKVEFLVSFYNNEISEKSEIFDDQFSVERPDGSNFTLKIRSTKLEDSAMYFCASSEARDRQYNEQFFGPGTRLTVL.

This chain links TRBV7-9 with TRBJ1-4; D ambiguous. The germline V and J ends were trimmed by 1 base and 1 base, with 16 bases remaining between them. There are 18 residues in the CDR3. Germline CDR1 is SEHNR and CDR2 is FQNEAQ (reference sequence). The CDR3 sequence: CASSLGVDPERTNEKLFF. Written as DNA, the CDR3 is TGTGCCAGCAGCTTAGGTGTGGACCCGGAGAGAACTAATGAAAAACTGTTTTTT.

This chain uses TRBV30 with TRBJ1-5; maybe TRBD1 (5 bases). Trimming shortened V by 2 bases and J by 6 bases, and 14 bases separated the two germline ends. The CDR3 length is 14 residues. The germline CDR1 and CDR2 sequences are GTSNPN and SVGIG (reference sequence). As DNA, the CDR3 is TGTGCCTGGAGTTCGGACGGGGGAGGTCAGCCCCAGCATTTT. Translated, it gives CAWSSDGGGQPQHF.

The chain joins TRBV4-1 to TRBJ2-3; 9 bases are a match to TRBD1. Trimming at V came to 1 base and at J to 3 bases, leaving 11 bases not matched to a gene. CDR1 and CDR2 (germline): MGHRA, YSYEKL. CDR3 length equals 18 residues. DNA for the CDR3: TGCGCCAGCAGCCAAGCTTCGGGACAGGGAGGTGGAACAGATACGCAGTATTTT. It translates to CASSQASGQGGGTDTQYF.

This clonotype was detected ten times or more. J is TRBJ2-6 and V is TRBV28, with a possible D match to TRBD1 (5 bases). From germline, CDR1 is MDHEN and CDR2 SYDVKM. The CDR3 contains 16 residues. Trimming took 11 bases from V and 3 from J, leaving 20 bases between them. The CDR3 bases are TGTGCCTCCGCTCAGGGAAACTTTGGTGGGGCCAACGTCCTGACTTTC. Its translation is CASAQGNFGGANVLTF.

This clonotype was found many times. This sequence joins TRBV7-6 and TRBJ1-1; D unresolved. The CDR3 runs to 14 residues. Germline loops: CDR1 SGHVS, CDR2 FNYEAQ. V shed 1 base and J shed 1 base, with 7 bases lying between them. CDR3 coding DNA: TGTGCCAGCAGCTTAGAGCGGACGAACACTGAAGCTTTCTTT. It codes for CASSLERTNTEAFF.

The V call is TRBV16, the J call TRBJ2-7; D is ambiguous. CDR1 and CDR2 from the germline V gene are KGHSY and FQNENV. CDR3 length: 14 amino acids. Trimming cost V 0 bases and J 2 bases, with 8 bases left between them. The CDR3 sequence is CASSQSGETYEQYF. CDR3 DNA: TGTGCCAGCAGCCAATCTGGGGAAACCTACGAGCAGTACTTC.

This clonotype was seen repeatedly, ten times or more. The DNA of the CDR3 is TGTGCCAGCAGCTTCCAGTCTTACGAGCAGTACTTC. Its translation: CASSFQSYEQYF. V gene TRBV7-9 combines with J gene TRBJ2-7; unclear D gene. V was shortened by 3 bases and J by 4 bases, with 7 bases between the two germline ends. Germline CDR1 reads SEHNR; CDR2 reads FQNEAQ (reference sequence). The CDR3 runs to 12 residues.

This clonotype was seen only a few times. The CDR3 reads CASSGRDLKQNTEAFF. The CDR3 nucleotides are TGTGCCAGCAGTGGTAGGGACCTCAAACAGAACACTGAAGCTTTCTTT. The chain is built from TRBV28 and TRBJ1-1; maybe TRBD1 (5 bases). Germline V gene lookup returns CDR1 MDHEN and CDR2 SYDVKM. V was cut by 5 bases and J by 1 base, with 17 bases left in between. The CDR3 sequence is 16 residues long.

This clonotype occurred a few times. The chain couples TRBV15 to TRBJ2-1; TRBD2 matches 14 bases. The germline gives CDR1 LNHNV, CDR2 YYDKDF (reference sequence). V was pared by 4 bases and J by 5 bases, with 10 bases of the junction left unmatched. The CDR3 is 18 amino acids. CDR3 sequence: CATSTWDPTSGGDNEQFF. CDR3 DNA sequence: TGTGCCACCAGCACTTGGGACCCGACTAGCGGGGGGGACAATGAGCAGTTCTTC.